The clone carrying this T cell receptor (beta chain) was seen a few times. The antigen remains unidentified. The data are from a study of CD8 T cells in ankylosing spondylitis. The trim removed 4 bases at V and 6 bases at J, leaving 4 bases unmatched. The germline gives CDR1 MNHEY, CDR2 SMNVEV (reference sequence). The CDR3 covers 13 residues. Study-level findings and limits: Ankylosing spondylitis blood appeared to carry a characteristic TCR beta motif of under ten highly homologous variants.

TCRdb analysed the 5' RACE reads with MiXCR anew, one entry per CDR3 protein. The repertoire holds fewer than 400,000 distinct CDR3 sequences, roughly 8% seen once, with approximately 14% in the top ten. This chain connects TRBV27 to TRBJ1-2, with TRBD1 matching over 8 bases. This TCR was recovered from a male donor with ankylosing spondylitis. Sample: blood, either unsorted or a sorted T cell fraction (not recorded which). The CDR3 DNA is TGTGCCAGCAGTTCCCCAGGGGGCAATGGCTACACCTTC. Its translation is CASSSPGGNGYTF.